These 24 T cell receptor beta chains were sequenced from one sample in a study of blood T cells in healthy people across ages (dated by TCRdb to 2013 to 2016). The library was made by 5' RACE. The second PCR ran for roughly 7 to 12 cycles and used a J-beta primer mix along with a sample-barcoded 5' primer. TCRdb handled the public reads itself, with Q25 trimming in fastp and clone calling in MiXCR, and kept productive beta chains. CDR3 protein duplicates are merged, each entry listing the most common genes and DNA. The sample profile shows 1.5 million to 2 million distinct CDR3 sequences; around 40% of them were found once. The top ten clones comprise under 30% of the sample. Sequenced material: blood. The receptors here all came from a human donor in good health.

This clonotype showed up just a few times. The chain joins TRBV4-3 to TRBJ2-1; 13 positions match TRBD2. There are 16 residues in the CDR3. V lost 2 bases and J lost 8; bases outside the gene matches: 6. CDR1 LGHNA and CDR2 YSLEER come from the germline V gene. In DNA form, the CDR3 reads TGCGCCAGCAGCCAATTACTAGCGGGGGGGGCCCATGAGCAGTTCTTC. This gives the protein CASSQLLAGGAHEQFF.

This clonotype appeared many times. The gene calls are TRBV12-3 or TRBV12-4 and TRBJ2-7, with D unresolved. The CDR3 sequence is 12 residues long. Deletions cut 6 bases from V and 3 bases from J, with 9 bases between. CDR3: CASSFTGYEQYF. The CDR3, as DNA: TGTGCCAGCAGCTTCACGGGCTACGAGCAGTACTTC.

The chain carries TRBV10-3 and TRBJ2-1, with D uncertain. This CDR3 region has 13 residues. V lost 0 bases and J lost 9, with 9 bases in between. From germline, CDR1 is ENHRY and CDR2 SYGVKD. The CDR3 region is CAISESGRSEQFF. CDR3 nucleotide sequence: TGTGCCATCAGTGAGTCCGGGCGGAGTGAGCAGTTCTTC.

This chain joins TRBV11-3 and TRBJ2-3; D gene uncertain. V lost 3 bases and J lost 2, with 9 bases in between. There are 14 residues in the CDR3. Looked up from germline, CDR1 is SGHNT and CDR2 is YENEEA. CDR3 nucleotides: TGTGCCAGCAGCTTGCGTAGGTACACAGATACGCAGTATTTT. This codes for CASSLRRYTDTQYF.

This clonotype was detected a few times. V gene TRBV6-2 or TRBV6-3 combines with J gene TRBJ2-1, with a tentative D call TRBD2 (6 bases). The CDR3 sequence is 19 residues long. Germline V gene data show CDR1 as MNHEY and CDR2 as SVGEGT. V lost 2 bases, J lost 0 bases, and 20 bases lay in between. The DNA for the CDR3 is TGTGCCAGCAGTTACGGGTTAAGTCAGCGGGTATCCTCCTACAATGAGCAGTTCTTC. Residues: CASSYGLSQRVSSYNEQFF.

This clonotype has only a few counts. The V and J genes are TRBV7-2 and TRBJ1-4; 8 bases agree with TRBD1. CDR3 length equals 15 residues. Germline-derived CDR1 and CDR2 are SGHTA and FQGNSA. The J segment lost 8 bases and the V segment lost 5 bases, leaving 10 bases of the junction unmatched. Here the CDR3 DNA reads TGTGCCAGCAGCGACCAGACAGGGGACCGCGAAAAACTGTTTTTT. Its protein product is CASSDQTGDREKLFF.

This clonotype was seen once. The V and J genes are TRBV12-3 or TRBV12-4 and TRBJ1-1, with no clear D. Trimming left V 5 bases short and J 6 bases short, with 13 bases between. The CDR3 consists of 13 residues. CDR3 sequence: CASSPPVKAEAFF. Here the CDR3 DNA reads TGTGCCAGCAGTCCCCCCGTGAAGGCTGAAGCTTTCTTT.

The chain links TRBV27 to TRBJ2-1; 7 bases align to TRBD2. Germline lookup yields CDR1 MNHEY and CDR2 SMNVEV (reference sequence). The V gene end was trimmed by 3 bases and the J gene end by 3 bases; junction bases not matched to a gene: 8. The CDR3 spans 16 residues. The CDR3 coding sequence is TGTGCCAGCAGTTTGTCCGTGCGGGAGATCTACAATGAGCAGTTCTTC. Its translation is CASSLSVREIYNEQFF.

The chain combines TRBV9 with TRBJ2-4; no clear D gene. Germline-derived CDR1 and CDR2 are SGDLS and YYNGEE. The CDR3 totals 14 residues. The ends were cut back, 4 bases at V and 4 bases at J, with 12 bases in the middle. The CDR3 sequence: CASSPPDGKNIQYF. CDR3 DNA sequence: TGTGCCAGCAGCCCCCCGGATGGAAAAAACATTCAGTACTTC. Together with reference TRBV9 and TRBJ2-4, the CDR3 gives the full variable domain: DSGVTQTPKHLITATGQRVTLRCSPRSGDLSVYWYQQSLDQGLQFLIQYYNGEERAKGNILERFSAQQFPDLHSELNLSSLELGDSALYFCASSPPDGKNIQYFGAGTRLSVL.

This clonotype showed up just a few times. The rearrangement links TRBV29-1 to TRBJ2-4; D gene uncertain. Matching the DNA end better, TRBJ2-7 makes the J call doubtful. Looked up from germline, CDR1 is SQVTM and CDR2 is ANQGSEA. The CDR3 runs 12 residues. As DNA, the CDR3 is TGCAGCGTCGACACCACCCTACACGAGCAGTACTTC. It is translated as CSVDTTLHEQYF.

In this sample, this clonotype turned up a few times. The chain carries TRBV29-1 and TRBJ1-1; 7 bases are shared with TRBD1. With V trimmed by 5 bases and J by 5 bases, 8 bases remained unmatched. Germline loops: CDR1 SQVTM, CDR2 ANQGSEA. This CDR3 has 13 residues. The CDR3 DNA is TGCAGCGTTTTAAAACAGGGGATTACTGAAGCTTTCTTT. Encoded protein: CSVLKQGITEAFF.

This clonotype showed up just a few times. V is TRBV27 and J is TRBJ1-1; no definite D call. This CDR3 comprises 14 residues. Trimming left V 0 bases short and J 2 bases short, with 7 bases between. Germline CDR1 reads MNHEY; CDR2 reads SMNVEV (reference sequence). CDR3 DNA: TGTGCCAGCAGTTTATCTCCAGTCAACACTGAAGCTTTCTTT. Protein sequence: CASSLSPVNTEAFF.

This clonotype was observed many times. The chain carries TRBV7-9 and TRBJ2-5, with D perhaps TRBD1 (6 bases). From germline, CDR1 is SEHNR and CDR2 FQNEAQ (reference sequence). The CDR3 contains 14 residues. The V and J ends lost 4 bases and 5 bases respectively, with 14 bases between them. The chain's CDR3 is CASSWSGGWETQYF. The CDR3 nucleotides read TGTGCCAGCAGCTGGAGTGGGGGCTGGGAGACCCAGTACTTC. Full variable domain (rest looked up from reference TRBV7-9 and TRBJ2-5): DTGVSQNPRHKITKRGQNVTFRCDPISEHNRLYWYRQTLGQGPEFLTYFQNEAQLEKSRLLSDRFSAERPKGSFSTLEIQRTEQGDSAMYLCASSWSGGWETQYFGPGTRLLVL.

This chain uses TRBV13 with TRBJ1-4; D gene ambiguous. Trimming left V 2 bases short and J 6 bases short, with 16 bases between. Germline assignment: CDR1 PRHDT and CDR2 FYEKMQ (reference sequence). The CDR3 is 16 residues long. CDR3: CASSLTGIEEDEKLFF. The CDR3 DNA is TGTGCCAGCAGCTTAACCGGTATTGAAGAGGATGAAAAACTGTTTTTT.

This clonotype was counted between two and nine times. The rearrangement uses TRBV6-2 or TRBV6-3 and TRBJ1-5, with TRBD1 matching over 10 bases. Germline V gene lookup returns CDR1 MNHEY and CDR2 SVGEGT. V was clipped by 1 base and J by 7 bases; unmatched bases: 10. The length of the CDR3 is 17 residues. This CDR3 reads CASSYLGTGASRQPQHF. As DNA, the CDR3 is TGTGCCAGCAGTTACTTGGGGACAGGGGCTTCTCGGCAGCCCCAGCATTTT.

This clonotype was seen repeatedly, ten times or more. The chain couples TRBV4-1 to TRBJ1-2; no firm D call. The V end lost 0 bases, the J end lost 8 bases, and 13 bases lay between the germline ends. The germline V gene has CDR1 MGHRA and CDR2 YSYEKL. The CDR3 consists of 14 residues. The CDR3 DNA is TGCGCCAGCAGCCAAGAAGGCAAAATAAGGGGCTACACCTTC. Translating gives CASSQEGKIRGYTF.

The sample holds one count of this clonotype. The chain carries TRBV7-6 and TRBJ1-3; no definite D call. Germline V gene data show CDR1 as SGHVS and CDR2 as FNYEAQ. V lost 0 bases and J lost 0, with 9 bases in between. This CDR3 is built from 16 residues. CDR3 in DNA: TGTGCCAGCAGCTTAGCCCCGCTGAGCTCTGGAAACACCATATATTTT. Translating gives CASSLAPLSSGNTIYF.

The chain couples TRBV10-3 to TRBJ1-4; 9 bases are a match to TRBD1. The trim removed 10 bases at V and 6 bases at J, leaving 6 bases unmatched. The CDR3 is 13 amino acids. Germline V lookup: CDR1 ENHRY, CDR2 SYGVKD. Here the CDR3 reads CATSQGADEKLFF. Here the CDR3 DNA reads TGTGCCACCTCACAGGGGGCGGATGAAAAACTGTTTTTT.

The CDR3 loop is CASRKLRAGNTIYF. The CDR3 nucleotides are TGTGCCAGCCGTAAGCTTAGGGCCGGAAACACCATATATTTT. The rearrangement joins TRBV6-6 to TRBJ1-3; D is uncertain. V lost 8 bases, J lost 4 bases, and 15 bases lay in between. Germline loops: CDR1 MNHNY, CDR2 SVGAGI (reference sequence). CDR3 length: 14 amino acids.

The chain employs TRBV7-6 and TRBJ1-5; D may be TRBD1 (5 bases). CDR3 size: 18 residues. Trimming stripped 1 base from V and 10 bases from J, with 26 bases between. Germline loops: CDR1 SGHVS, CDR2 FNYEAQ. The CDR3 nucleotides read TGTGCCAGCAGCTTAGTCCCTCCCGGGACCCGAATAGATTATCCCCAGCATTTT. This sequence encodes CASSLVPPGTRIDYPQHF.

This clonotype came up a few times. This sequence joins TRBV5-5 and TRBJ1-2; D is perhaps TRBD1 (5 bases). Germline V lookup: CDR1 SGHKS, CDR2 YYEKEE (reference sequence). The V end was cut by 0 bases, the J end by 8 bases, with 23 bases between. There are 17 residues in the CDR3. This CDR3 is CASSLDGETGVGGGYTF. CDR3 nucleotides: TGTGCCAGCAGCTTGGATGGGGAAACAGGAGTTGGGGGGGGCTACACCTTC.

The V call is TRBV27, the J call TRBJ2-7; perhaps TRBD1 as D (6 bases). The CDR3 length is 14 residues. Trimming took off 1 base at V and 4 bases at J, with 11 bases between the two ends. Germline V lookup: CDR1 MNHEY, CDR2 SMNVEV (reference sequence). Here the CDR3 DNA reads TGTGCCAGCAGTTTATACGGACAGCCATACGAGCAGTACTTC. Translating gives CASSLYGQPYEQYF.

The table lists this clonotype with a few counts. The CDR3 sequence is CASRKGRDLFPDTQYF. The CDR3, as DNA: TGCGCCAGCAGGAAAGGGCGGGACCTCTTCCCAGATACGCAGTATTTT. This sequence joins TRBV4-3 and TRBJ2-3; D is possibly TRBD2 (6 bases). The CDR3 spans 16 residues. The V gene lost 6 bases and the J gene lost 4 bases, with 20 bases spanning the gap. Germline loops: CDR1 LGHNA, CDR2 YSLEER.

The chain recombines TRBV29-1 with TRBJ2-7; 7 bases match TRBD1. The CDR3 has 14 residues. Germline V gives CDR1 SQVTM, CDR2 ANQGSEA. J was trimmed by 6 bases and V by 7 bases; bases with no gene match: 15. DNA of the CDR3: TGCAGCGCCGGAATATCAGGGGGAAGATTCGAGCAGTACTTC. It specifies CSAGISGGRFEQYF.